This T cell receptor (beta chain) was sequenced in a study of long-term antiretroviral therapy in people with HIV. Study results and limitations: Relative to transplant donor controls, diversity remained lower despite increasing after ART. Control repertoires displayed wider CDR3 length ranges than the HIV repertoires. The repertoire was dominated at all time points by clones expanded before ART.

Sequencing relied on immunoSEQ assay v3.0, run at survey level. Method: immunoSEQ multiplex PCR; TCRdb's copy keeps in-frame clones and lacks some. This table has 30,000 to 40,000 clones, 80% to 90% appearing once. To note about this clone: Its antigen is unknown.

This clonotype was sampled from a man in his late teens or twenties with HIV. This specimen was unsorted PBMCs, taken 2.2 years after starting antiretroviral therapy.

The CDR3: CASRRTGATYEQYF. The CDR3 nucleotides read TGTGCCAGCAGGAGGACAGGCGCGACCTACGAGCAGTACTTC. The gene calls are TRBV6-1 and TRBJ2-7; 7 bases line up with TRBD1. V was pared by 6 bases and J by 2 bases, with 7 bases of the junction left unmatched. Germline CDR1 reads MNHNS; CDR2 reads SASEGT. This CDR3 region has 14 residues.